This entry concerns a single T cell receptor (beta chain). Its antigen is still unknown. Per the germline V gene, CDR1 is LNHNV and CDR2 is YYDKDF (reference sequence). Germline trimming cut 3 bases from V and 0 bases from J; bases unmatched to any gene: 10. The CDR3 runs 17 residues. These data belong to a study of cytomegalovirus exposure and HLA in healthy donors. General study results and limits: Listed as cytomegalovirus-associated were roughly 180 TCR beta chains. Most TCR sequences proved rare, with some public TCRs found in many donors. According to reports, the classifier identified cytomegalovirus status with high specificity and sensitivity.

Primers included in the PCR were 60 Vbeta and 13 Jbeta primers. Some clones are missing from TCRdb's copy, which holds only in-frame ones; the method was immunoSEQ multiplex PCR. In the table there are under 250,000 clones, over 80% of which are singletons. The TCR sequence derives from a man aged 35 to 55 in good health and CMV-seropositive. Sequenced material: PBMCs. The rearrangement uses TRBV15 and TRBJ2-5; 7 bases match TRBD2. CDR3 nucleotide sequence: TGTGCCACCAGCAGCCGGGGGGACGCGATTCACCAAGAGACCCAGTACTTC. Translated: CATSSRGDAIHQETQYF.